Listed below are T cell receptor beta chains from one sample, sequenced in a study of blood T cell repertoires in COVID-19. Sequencing was performed with immunoSEQ multiplex PCR; in TCRdb, only in-frame clones are kept and a portion is missing. This table has around 150,000 clones, approximately 88% appearing once. The specimen was peripheral blood. These receptors were obtained from a man between 60 and 70 years old with active or convalescent COVID-19. Both conserved end residues are part of each CDR3. A D gene is named only where the DNA matches it firmly. Expanded clones are given a class, and other clones once, few, many or no size at all.

D,V,size,J,DNA,CDR3
TRBD2,TRBV2,.,TRBJ2-3,TGTGCCAGCAGTGAACGAAGCGGGAGTAAGGGAGATACGCAGTATTTT,CASSERSGSKGDTQYF
TRBD2,TRBV5-1,.,TRBJ2-3,TGCGCCAGCAGCTTACGGACTAGCGGGTCAGATACGCAGTATTTT,CASSLRTSGSDTQYF
.,TRBV30,.,TRBJ1-5,TGTGCCTGGAGTGTCAGGGCCTCGAAGAGCAATCAGCCCCAGCATTTT,CAWSVRASKSNQPQHF
.,TRBV19,.,TRBJ2-6,TGTGCCAGTAGTCCCGCCCGGTCGGGGGTAGTTAAGGCAGGGGCCAACGTCCTGACTTTC,CASSPARSGVVKAGANVLTF
TRBD2,TRBV5-8,.,TRBJ2-7,TGTGCCAGCAGGGGGTCACTAGCGGCCTCCTACGAGCAGTACTTC,CASRGSLAASYEQYF
TRBD2,TRBV28,.,TRBJ2-7,TGTGCCAGCACCCCTGGGGGGGCCTACGAGCAGTACTTC,CASTPGGAYEQYF
.,TRBV5-1,.,TRBJ2-6,TGCGCCAGCAGCCAGGGGTCTGGGGCCAACGTCCTGACTTTC,CASSQGSGANVLTF
TRBD2,TRBV6-2/TRBV6-3,.,TRBJ2-2,TGTGCCAGCAGTTTTGGACTAGCGGGAGGTAACACCGGGGAGCTGTTTTTT,CASSFGLAGGNTGELFF
.,TRBV5-1,.,TRBJ2-1,TGCGCCAGCAGCTTGGCAGCGGGCAGCTCCTACAATGAGCAGTTCTTC,CASSLAAGSSYNEQFF
.,TRBV4-1,.,TRBJ2-7,TGCGCCAGCAGCCAAGGGTGGAGGACAGCCTACGAGCAGTACTTC,CASSQGWRTAYEQYF
TRBD1,TRBV19,once,TRBJ2-5,TGTGCCAGTAGTATAGATCGAGACAGGGGGGAGACCCAGTACTTC,CASSIDRDRGETQYF
TRBD2,TRBV6-2/TRBV6-3,.,TRBJ2-1,TGTGCCAGCAGTTACCTAGTGAATTCCGGACTAGCGGGAAATGAGCAGTTCTTC,CASSYLVNSGLAGNEQFF
.,TRBV5-1,few,TRBJ2-7,TGCGCCAGCAGCTTGGTTCCAGGGACCTACGAGCAGTACTTC,CASSLVPGTYEQYF
TRBD1,TRBV6-5,.,TRBJ1-6,TGTGCCAGCAGTCCCCGGACAGGGCTGACTTCACCCCTCCACTTT,CASSPRTGLTSPLHF